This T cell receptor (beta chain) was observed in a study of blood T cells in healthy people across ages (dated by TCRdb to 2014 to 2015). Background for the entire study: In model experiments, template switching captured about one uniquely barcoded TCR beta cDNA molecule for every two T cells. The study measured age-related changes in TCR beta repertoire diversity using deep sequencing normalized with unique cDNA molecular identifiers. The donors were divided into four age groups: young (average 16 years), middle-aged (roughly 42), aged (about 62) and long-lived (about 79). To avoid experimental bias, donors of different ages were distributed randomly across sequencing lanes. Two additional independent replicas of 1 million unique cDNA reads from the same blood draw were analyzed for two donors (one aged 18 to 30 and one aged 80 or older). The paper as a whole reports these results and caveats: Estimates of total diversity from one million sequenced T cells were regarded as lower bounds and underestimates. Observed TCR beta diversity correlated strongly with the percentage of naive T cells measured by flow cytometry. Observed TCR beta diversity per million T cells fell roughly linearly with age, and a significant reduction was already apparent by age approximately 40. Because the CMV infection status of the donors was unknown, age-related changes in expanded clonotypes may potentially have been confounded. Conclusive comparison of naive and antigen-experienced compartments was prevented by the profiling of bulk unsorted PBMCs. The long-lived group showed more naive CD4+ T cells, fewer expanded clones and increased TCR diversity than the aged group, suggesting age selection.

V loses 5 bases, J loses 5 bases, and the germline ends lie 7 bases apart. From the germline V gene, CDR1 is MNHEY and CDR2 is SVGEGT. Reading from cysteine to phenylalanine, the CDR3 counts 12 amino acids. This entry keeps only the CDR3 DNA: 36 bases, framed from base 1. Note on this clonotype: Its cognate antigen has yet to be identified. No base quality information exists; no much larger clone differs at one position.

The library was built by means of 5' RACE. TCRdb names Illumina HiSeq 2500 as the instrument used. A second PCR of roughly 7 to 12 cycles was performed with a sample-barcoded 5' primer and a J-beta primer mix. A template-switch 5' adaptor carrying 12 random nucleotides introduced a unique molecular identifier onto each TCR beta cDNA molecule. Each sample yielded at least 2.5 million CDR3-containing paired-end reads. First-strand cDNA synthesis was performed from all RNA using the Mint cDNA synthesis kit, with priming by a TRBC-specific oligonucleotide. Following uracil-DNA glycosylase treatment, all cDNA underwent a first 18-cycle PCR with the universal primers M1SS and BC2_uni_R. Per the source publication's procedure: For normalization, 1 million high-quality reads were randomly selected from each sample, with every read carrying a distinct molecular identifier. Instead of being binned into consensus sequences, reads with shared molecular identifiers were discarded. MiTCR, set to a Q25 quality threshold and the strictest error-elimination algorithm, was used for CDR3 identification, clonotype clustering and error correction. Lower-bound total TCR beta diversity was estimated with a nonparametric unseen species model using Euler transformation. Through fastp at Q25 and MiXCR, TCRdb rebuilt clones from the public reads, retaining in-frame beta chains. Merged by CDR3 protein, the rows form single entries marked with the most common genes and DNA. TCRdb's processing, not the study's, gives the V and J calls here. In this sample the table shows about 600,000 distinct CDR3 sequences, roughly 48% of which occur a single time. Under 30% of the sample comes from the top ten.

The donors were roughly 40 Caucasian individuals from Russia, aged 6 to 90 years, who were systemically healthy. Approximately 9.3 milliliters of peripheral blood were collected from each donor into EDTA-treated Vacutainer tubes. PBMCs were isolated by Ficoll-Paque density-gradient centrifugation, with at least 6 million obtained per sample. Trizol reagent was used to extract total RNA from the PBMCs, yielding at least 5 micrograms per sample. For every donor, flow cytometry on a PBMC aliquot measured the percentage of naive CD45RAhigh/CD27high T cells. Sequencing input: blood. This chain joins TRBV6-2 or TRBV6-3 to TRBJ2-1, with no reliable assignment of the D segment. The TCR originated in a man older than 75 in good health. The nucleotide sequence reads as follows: TGTGCCAGCAGTCCCCGTAACAATGAGCAGTTCTTC. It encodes CASSPRNNEQFF.